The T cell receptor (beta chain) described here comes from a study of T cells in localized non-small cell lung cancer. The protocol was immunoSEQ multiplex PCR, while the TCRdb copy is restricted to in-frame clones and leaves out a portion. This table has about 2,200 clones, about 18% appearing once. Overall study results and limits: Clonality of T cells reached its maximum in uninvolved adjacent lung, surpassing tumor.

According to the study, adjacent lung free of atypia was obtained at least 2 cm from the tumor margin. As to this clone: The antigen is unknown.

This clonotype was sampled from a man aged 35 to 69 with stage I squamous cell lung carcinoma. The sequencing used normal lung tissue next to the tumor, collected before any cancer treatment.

CDR3 protein: CASSFRLAGEYEQYF. DNA for the CDR3: TGTGCCAGCAGCTTCCGGCTAGCGGGAGAATACGAGCAGTACTTC. The chain carries TRBV11-3 and TRBJ2-7, with 10 nucleotides matching TRBD2. Germline assignment: CDR1 SGHNT and CDR2 YENEEA. The V segment lost 3 bases and the J segment 4 bases; nucleotides outside the gene matches: 6. There are 15 residues in the CDR3.